These T cell receptor beta chains were read from a single sample in a study of prognosis after radiotherapy for stage I lung cancer. TCRdb re-called the multiplex PCR reads with MiXCR, one entry per CDR3 protein. Found here are fewer than 25,000 distinct CDR3 sequences, approximately 25% of them singletons; the top ten hold about 22%. The source material was PBMCs, sampled before or after stereotactic body radiation therapy (not recorded which). Receptors were obtained from a donor over 45 with non-small cell lung cancer. Each CDR3 is given without its conserved first and last residue. Clone size is given for some rows only: seen once, a few or many times, or a class if the clone is expanded.

abundance	v_gene	CDR3aa
many	TRBV12-3/TRBV12-4	ASSLEGNTIY
medium-sized	TRBV7-2	ASSTREGGLYEQY
many	TRBV6-2/TRBV6-3	ASSYSLDRVFGYT
-	TRBV5-1	ASSLTDSRGELF
many	TRBV19	ASSRLVYNEQF
once	TRBV20-1	SPSGKDSVRDGYT
many	TRBV2	ASSEGQSYEQY
many	TRBV28	ASSFGGEQF
many	TRBV20-1	SAIRDPNSNQPQH
once	TRBV6-2/TRBV6-3	ASKDRGPMNTEAF
many	TRBV5-1	ASRGANNEQF
many	TRBV3-1	ASSRRASGRANTGELF
-	TRBV20-1	SASSPRDGTWELF
-	TRBV5-6	ASSLDGRGLAGVTGELF
-	TRBV20-1	SASVPADTWDLF
-	TRBV2	ASRDPWDSVITFEAF
many	TRBV5-1	ASSTSGGYNEQF
-	TRBV18	ASPNLARGGEQF
many	TRBV29-1	SAPMGGLATDTQY
many	TRBV19	ASSMSGYQETQY
many	TRBV20-1	SARVTLAELTQY
many	TRBV5-1	ASSLGDYSQETQY
many	TRBV6-4	ASREDSYGYT